One and the same sample provided the 8 T cell receptor beta chains below, sequenced in a study of T cells expressing NK-cell markers. TCRdb reprocessed the 5' RACE reads; each CDR3 protein has one entry and no DNA is given. Here the sample table reports 300,000 to 450,000 distinct CDR3 sequences. What was sequenced was blood T cells: a sorted CD56 or NKG2C T cell subset, CD4+ or CD8+ T cells, or bulk PBMC T cells (not recorded which). Receptors originate from a man aged 18-69 years in good health.

The chain combines TRBV4-2 with TRBJ2-3; TCRdb's D call, TRBD1, is unchecked because there is no DNA. Germline V gene sequence: CDR1 LGHNA, CDR2 YNFKEQ. This CDR3 has 17 amino acids. CDR3 protein: CASSRVTGQGAADTQYF.

This chain uses TRBV3-1 with TRBJ1-2; TCRdb outputs TRBD1, but without DNA this stays unchecked. The CDR3 length is 15 residues. Germline V lookup: CDR1 LGHDT, CDR2 YNNKEL (reference sequence). The CDR3 here is CASSQETGGVGGYTF.

The V gene is TRBV20-1, the J gene TRBJ2-3; without DNA, the TCRdb call of TRBD2 cannot be checked. The CDR3 is made up of 16 amino acids. Per the germline V gene, CDR1 is DFQATT and CDR2 is SNEGSKA (reference sequence). The CDR3 reads CSAPTGPPTPTDTQYF.

This chain joins TRBV20-1 and TRBJ2-3; the D call from TCRdb, TRBD2, cannot be confirmed without DNA. CDR1 is DFQATT, CDR2 SNEGSKA, per germline (reference sequence). CDR3 length: 13 residues. The CDR3 is CSARNSGADTQYF.

The genes are TRBV18 and TRBJ2-7; TCRdb outputs TRBD2, but without DNA this stays unchecked. Germline V gives CDR1 KGHSH, CDR2 LQKENI. The CDR3 covers 15 residues. The CDR3 sequence is CASSPGLAGGDEQYF. Drawing the rest from reference TRBV18 and TRBJ2-7, the complete variable domain is NAGVMQNPRHLVRRRGQEARLRCSPMKGHSHVYWYRQLPEEGLKFMVYLQKENIIDESGMPKERFSAEFPKEGPSILRIQQVVRGDSAAYFCASSPGLAGGDEQYFGPGTRLTVT.

The chain combines TRBV18 with TRBJ2-6; TCRdb selects TRBD1, and the lack of DNA leaves this call unchecked. Germline CDR1 is KGHSH and CDR2 is LQKENI. CDR3 length: 18 residues. The CDR3 loop reads CASSPRAGKNSGANVLTF. Full variable domain (missing parts from reference TRBV18 and TRBJ2-6): NAGVMQNPRHLVRRRGQEARLRCSPMKGHSHVYWYRQLPEEGLKFMVYLQKENIIDESGMPKERFSAEFPKEGPSILRIQQVVRGDSAAYFCASSPRAGKNSGANVLTFGAGSRLTVL.

J is TRBJ2-7 and V is TRBV6-5; the TCRdb call, TRBD1, lacks DNA for checking. The CDR3 has 17 residues. Germline V gene sequence: CDR1 MNHEY, CDR2 SVGAGI. This CDR3 is CASSYRVQGAAPHEQYF.

The gene calls are TRBV18 and TRBJ2-4; there is no DNA to check the TCRdb D call of TRBD1. The CDR3 covers 15 residues. Looked up from germline, CDR1 is KGHSH and CDR2 is LQKENI. CDR3 protein: CASSRGRESKNIQYF.